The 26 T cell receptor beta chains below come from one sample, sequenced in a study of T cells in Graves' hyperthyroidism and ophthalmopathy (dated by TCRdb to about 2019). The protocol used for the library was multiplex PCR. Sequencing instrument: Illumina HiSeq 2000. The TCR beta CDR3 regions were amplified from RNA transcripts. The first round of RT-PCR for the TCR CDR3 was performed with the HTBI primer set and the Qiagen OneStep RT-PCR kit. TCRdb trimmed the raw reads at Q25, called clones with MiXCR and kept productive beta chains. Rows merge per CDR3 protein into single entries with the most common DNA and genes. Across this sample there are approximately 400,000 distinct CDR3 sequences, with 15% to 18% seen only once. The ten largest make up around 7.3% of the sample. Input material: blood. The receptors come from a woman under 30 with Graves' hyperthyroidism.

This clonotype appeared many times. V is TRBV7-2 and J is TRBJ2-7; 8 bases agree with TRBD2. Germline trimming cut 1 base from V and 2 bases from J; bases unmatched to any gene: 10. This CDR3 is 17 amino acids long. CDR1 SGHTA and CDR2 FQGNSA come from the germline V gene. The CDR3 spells CASSLGSGGAYTYEQYF. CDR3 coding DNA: TGTGCCAGCAGCTTAGGGTCCGGGGGGGCGTATACCTACGAGCAGTACTTC.

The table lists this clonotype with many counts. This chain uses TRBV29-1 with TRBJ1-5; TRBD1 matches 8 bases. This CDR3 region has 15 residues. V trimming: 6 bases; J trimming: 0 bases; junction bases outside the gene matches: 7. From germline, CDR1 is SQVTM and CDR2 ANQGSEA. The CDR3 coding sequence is TGCAGCGTGGGGACAGGAAGAAATAGCAATCAGCCCCAGCATTTT. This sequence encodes CSVGTGRNSNQPQHF. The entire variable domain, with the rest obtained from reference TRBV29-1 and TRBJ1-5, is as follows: SAVISQKPSRDICQRGTSLTIQCQVDSQVTMMFWYRQQPGQSLTLIATANQGSEATYESGFVIDKFPISRPNLTFSTLTVSNMSPEDSSIYLCSVGTGRNSNQPQHFGDGTRLSIL.

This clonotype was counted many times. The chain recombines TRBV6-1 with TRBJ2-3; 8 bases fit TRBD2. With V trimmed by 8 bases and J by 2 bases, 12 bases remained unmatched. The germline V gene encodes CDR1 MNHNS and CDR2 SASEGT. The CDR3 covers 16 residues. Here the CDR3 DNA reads TGTGCCAGCCAAACGGCTCAGCGGGGGTTCACAGATACGCAGTATTTT. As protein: CASQTAQRGFTDTQYF.

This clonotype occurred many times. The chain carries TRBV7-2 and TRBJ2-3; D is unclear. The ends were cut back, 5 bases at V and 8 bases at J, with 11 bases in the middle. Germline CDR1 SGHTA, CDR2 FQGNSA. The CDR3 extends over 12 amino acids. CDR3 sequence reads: CASSTYLGTQYF. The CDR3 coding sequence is TGTGCCAGCAGCACCTACTTAGGTACGCAGTATTTT.

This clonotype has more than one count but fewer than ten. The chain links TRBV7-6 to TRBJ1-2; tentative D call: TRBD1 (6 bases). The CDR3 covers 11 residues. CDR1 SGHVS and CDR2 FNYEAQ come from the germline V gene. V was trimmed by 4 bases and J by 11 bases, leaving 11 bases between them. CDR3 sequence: CASSSGQTYTF. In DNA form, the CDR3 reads TGTGCCAGCAGCTCAGGACAGACTTACACCTTC.

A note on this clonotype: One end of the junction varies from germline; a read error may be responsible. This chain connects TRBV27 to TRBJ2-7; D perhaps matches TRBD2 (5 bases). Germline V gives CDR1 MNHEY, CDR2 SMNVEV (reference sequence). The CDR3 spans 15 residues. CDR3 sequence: CASSFFGPSSCEQYF. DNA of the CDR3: TGTGCCAGCAGTTTCTTTGGGCCTAGCTCCTGCGAGCAGTACTTC.

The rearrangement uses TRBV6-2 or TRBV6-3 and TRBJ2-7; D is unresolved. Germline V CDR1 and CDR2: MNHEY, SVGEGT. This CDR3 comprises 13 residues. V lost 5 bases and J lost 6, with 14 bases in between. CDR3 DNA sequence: TGTGCCAGCAGTCCCCGAAGCTCAAGCGAGCAGTACTTC. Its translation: CASSPRSSSEQYF.

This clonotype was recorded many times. This chain's CDR3 is CASYPVQAATNEKLFF. The CDR3, as DNA: TGTGCCAGCTACCCCGTACAGGCCGCAACTAATGAAAAACTGTTTTTT. V and J are TRBV6-1 and TRBJ1-4; D possibly corresponds to TRBD1 (5 bases). V lost 8 bases to trimming and J lost 0 bases, with 16 bases between them. CDR3 length: 16 amino acids. CDR1 and CDR2 (germline): MNHNS, SASEGT.

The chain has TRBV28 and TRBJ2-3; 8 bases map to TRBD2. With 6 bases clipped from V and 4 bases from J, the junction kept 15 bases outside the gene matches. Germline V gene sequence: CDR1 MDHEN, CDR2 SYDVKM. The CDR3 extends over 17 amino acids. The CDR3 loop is CASRPQSAGGRSDTQYF. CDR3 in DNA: TGTGCCAGCAGGCCACAATCTGCGGGGGGCCGGTCAGATACGCAGTATTTT.

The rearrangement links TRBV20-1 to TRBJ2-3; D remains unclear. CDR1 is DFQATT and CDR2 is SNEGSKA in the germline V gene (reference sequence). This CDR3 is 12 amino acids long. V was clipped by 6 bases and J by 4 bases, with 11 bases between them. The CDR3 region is CSASIGPDTQYF. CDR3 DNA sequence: TGCAGTGCCAGTATAGGCCCAGATACGCAGTATTTT.

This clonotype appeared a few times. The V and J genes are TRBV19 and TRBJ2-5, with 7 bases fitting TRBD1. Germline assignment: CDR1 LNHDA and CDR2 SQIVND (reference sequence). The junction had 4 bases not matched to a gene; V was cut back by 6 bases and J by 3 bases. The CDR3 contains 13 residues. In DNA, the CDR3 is TGTGCCAGTAGAGGGCAGGGGGAAGAGACCCAGTACTTC. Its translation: CASRGQGEETQYF.

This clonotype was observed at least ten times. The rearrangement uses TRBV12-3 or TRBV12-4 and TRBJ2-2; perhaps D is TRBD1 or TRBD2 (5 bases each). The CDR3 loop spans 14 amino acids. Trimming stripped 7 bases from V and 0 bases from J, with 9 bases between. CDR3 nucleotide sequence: TGTGCCAGCACGGGACGAACGAACACCGGGGAGCTGTTTTTT. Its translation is CASTGRTNTGELFF.

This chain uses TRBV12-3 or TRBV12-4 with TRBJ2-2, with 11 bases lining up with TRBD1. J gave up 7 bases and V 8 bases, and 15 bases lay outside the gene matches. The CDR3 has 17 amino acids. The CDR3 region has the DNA TGTGCCAGCTCGGACAGGGGGCGAGCGGGGCACATCGGGGAGCTGTTTTTT. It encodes CASSDRGRAGHIGELFF.

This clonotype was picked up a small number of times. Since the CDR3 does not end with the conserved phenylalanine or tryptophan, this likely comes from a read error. In DNA, the CDR3 is TGTGCCAGCAGTGAAGCCTCGGGACAGTACTATGGCTACACCCTC. This encodes CASSEASGQYYGYTL. The chain recombines TRBV6-1 with TRBJ1-2, with TRBD1 matching 7 bases. The CDR3 consists of 15 residues. V shed 0 bases, J shed 3 bases, and the junction held 4 bases outside the gene matches. Germline V gene lookup returns CDR1 MNHNS and CDR2 SASEGT.

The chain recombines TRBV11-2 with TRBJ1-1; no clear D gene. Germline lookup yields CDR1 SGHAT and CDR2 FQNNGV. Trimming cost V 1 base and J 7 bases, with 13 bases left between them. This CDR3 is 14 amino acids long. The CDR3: CASSLALASGEAFF. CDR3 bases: TGTGCCAGCAGCTTAGCCCTTGCGAGTGGTGAAGCTTTCTTT.

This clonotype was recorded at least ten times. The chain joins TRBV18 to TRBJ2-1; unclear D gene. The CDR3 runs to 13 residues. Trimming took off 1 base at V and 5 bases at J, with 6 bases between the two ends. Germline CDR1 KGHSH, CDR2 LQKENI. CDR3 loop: CASSPQGNNEQFF. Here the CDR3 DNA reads TGTGCCAGCTCACCACAGGGAAACAATGAGCAGTTCTTC. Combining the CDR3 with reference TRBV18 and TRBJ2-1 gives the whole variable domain NAGVMQNPRHLVRRRGQEARLRCSPMKGHSHVYWYRQLPEEGLKFMVYLQKENIIDESGMPKERFSAEFPKEGPSILRIQQVVRGDSAAYFCASSPQGNNEQFFGPGTRLTVL.

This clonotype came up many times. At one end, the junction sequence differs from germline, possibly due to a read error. The DNA of the CDR3 is TGTACCAGCAGTACGGGAGCCGGCTACGAGCAGTACTTC. The encoded protein is CTSSTGAGYEQYF. The chain has TRBV27 and TRBJ2-7; a weak D match, TRBD2 (6 bases). The CDR3 consists of 13 residues. The V gene's germline CDR1 is MNHEY and CDR2 SMNVEV (reference sequence).

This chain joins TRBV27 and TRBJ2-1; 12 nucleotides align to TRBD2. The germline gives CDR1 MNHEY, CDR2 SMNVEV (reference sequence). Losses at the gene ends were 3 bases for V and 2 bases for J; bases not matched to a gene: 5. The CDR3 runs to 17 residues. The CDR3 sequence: CASSFYSSGGAYNEQFF. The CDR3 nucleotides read TGTGCCAGCAGTTTCTACTCTAGCGGGGGGGCCTACAATGAGCAGTTCTTC.

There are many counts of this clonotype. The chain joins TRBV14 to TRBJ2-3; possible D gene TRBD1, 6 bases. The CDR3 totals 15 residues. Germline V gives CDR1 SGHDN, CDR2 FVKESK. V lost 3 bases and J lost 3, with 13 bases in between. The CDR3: CASSQRDRRTDTQYF. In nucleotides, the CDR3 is TGTGCCAGCAGCCAGAGAGACAGGAGGACAGATACGCAGTATTTT.

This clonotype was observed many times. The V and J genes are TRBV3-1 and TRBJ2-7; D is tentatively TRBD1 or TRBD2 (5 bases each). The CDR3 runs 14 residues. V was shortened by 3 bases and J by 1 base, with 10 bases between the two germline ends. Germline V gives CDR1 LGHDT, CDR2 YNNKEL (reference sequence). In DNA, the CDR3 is TGTGCCAGCAGCCACCCGGGACGGTCCTACGAGCAGTACTTC. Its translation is CASSHPGRSYEQYF.

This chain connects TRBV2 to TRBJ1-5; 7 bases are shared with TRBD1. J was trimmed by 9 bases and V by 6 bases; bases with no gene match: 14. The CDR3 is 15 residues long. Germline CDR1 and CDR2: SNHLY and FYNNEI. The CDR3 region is CASSQDQGDLRPQHF. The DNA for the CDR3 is TGTGCCAGCAGCCAAGATCAGGGGGACCTGAGGCCCCAGCATTTT.

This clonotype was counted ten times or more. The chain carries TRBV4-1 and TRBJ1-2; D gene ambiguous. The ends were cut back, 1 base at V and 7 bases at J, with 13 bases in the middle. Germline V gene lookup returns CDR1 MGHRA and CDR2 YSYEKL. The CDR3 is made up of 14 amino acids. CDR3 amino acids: CASSQADGPTGYTF. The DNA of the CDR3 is TGCGCCAGCAGCCAAGCGGACGGACCAACTGGCTACACCTTC.

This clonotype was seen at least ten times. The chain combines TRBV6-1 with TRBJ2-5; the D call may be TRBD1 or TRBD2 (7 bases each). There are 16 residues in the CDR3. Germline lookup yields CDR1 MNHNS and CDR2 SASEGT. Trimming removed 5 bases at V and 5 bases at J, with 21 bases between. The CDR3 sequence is CASSYSRGRVGETQYF. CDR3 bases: TGTGCCAGCAGTTATTCCAGGGGGAGGGTGGGTGAGACCCAGTACTTC.

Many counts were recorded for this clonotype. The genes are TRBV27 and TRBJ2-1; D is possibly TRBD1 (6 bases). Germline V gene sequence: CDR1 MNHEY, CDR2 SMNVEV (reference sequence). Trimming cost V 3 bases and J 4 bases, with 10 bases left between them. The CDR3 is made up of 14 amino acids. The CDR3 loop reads CASSFGTLYNEQFF. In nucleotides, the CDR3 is TGTGCCAGCAGTTTTGGGACATTATACAATGAGCAGTTCTTC.

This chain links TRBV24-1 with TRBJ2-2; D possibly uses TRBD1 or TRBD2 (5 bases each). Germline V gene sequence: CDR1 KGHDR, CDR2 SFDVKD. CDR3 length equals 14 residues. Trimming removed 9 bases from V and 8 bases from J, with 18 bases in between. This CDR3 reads CATGHGARVGELFF. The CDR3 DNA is TGTGCCACCGGCCACGGGGCAAGGGTGGGGGAGCTGTTTTTT.

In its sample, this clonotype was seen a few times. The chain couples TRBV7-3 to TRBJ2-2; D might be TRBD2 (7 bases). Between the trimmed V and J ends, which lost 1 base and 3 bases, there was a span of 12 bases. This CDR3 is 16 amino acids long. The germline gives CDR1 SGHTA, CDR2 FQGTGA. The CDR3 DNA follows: TGTGCCAGCAGCTTAAAGGGGGGGACCTACACCGGGGAGCTGTTTTTT. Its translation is CASSLKGGTYTGELFF.